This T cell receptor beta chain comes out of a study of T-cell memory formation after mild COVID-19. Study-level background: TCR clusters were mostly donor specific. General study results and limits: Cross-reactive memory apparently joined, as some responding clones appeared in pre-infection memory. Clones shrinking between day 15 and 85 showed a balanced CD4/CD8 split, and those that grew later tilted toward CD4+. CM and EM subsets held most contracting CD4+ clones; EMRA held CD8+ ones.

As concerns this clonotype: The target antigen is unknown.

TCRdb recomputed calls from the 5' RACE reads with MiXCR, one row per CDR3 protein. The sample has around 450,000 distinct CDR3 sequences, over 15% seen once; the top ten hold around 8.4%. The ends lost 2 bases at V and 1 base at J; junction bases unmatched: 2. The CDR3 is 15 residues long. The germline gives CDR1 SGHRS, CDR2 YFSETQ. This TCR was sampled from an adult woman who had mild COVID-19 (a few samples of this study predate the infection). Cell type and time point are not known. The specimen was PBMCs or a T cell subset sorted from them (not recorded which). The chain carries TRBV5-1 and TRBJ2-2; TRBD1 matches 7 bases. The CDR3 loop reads CASSFRGQNTGELFF. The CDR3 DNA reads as TGCGCCAGCAGCTTTAGGGGGCAGAACACCGGGGAGCTGTTTTTT.